What follows is one T cell receptor (beta chain) and its context. Its antigen remains undetermined. Base qualities are not at hand, and no much larger clone is one base apart. This specimen belongs to a study of identical twins (dated by TCRdb to 2016 to 2017). For the wider study: To test whether fetal clonotypes persist, the study used deep sequencing on TCR alpha and beta repertoires from monozygotic twins, unrelated adults of various ages, and cord blood. To rule out contamination, replicate twin experiments were performed at different times with different library preparation protocols. Study-level results and caveats: Because the same donors could not be followed over many years, conclusions were based on cross-sectional statistical analysis. A weaker excess of twin sharing was found in beta out-of-frame sequences because the signal-to-noise ratio was lowered by fewer shared sequences. Abundant cord blood beta clonotypes had fewer insertions, young adult naive repertoires showed a similar but weaker trend, and memory repertoires showed no such trend. Compared with coincidental sharing between unrelated individuals, out-of-frame TCR alpha sequences shared between twins showed an excess of sequences with low generation probability. In monozygotic twins, recombination models systematically underestimated out-of-frame TCR alpha sharing, but the models matched the sharing seen between unrelated individuals. Invariant T cells such as MAIT and iNKT could partly confound zero-insertion analyses, though diverse VJ usage argued against this for most clonotypes.

Every donor in the study was a healthy Caucasian. Three pairs of female monozygotic twins, all aged roughly 18 to 29 years, were included in the twin cohort. Positive isolation kits from Invitrogen were used to isolate the CD4+ and CD8+ T cell populations. The library was prepared using 5' RACE. The sequencer was an Illumina HiSeq 2000. A universal primer binding site was added through template switching, and the final cDNA carried a unique molecular identifier so that TCR cDNA molecules could be counted accurately. Specific primers in the conserved constant-segment region were used to synthesize first-strand cDNA for the TCR alpha and beta chains. To control for contamination, each cDNA library was double barcoded with a SMART-Mk sample barcode plus Illumina barcodes. TruSeq adapter sequences and Illumina sample barcodes were added in two successive PCR steps. TCR alpha and beta cDNA libraries were sequenced on the Illumina HiSeq platform with custom primers. The source study handled its data this way. MiGEC was used to process raw reads and extract unique molecular identifiers, and MiXCR was used to find CDR3 positions. Recombination models were inferred per individual with the repgenHMM and IGoR tools using an EM algorithm. The tcR package in R was used for shared clonotype analysis, with sharing normalized by the product of cloneset sizes. Out-of-frame nonproductive sequences were analyzed to study raw recombination free of thymic and clonal selection effects. TCRdb cleaned the public reads at Q25 with fastp, built clones with MiXCR and kept in-frame beta chains. Duplicate CDR3 protein sequences are folded into a single record with the most common DNA and genes. For this entry, the V and J calls and clone size follow TCRdb and not the study's own pipeline. The sample table holds 510,000 or so distinct CDR3 sequences, of which roughly 15% were seen once. Around 0.4% of the sample rests with the top ten.

This same sample was also part of a study on yellow fever vaccine responses in identical twins. Looking at the second paper: The authors reported that the T cell response to vaccination in identical twins appeared partly convergent and partly personalized. In the study, vaccine-responding T cell clones were precisely tracked in identical twins.

This clonotype originated in a woman under 30 in good health. Specimen: CD4+ T cells sorted from blood.

The nucleotide sequence reads TGTGCCAGCAGGACTACGCCCAATGAGCAGTTCTTC. It codes for CASRTTPNEQFF. The chain was built from TRBV12-3 or TRBV12-4 and TRBJ2-1; TRBD2 is possibly the D segment (5 matching bases). The CDR3 holds 12 amino acids from the cysteine to the phenylalanine. The kept DNA is CDR3 alone, 36 bases in frame from the first base. V loses 6 bases of germline sequence and J loses 6 bases, and the interval between the two ends is 9 bases.